This entry is about one TCR beta chain. The entry originates in a study of cytomegalovirus exposure and HLA in healthy donors. The primer mix had 60 Vbeta and 13 Jbeta primers. Sequenced by immunoSEQ multiplex PCR; TCRdb stores in-frame clones only, minus some. In total, the table holds roughly 82,000 clones. This CDR3 spans 14 amino acids. Germline V gives CDR1 LNHDA, CDR2 SQIVND (reference sequence). Trimming pared 7 bases from V and 4 bases from J, leaving 14 bases between. The rearrangement joins TRBV19 to TRBJ1-5; TRBD1 is a possible D gene (5 bases). Sample: PBMCs. The receptor was isolated from a woman aged 60-70 years in good health and CMV-seronegative. CDR3 sequence (DNA): TGTGCCAGTACCCCGGGACGGGGGAATCAGCCCCAGCATTTT. This translates into CASTPGRGNQPQHF.